Listed below are T cell receptor beta chains from one sample, sequenced in a study of control samples from healthy donors and cancer patients. TCRdb keeps only in-frame clones here, not all; method: immunoSEQ multiplex PCR. The sample contains more than 95,000 clones, roughly 87% of which appear only once. Input material: blood. Every receptor here comes from a man aged 18-30 years in good health. The CDR3 runs from the conserved cysteine through the conserved F or W. D genes are given only for firm matches. Clone size is stated in some rows and not others, as once, few, many or a class when expanded.

size	V	J	D	DNA	CDR3
-	TRBV6-2/TRBV6-3	TRBJ2-1	TRBD2	TGTGCCAGCAGTTTCAGGACTAGAGACAATGAGCAGTTCTTC	CASSFRTRDNEQFF
-	TRBV1	TRBJ2-5	-	TGCACCAGCAGCCATGAAAACGTCGACAGTCGCGAAGAGACCCAGTACTTC	CTSSHENVDSREETQYF
-	TRBV6-5	TRBJ1-1	TRBD1	TGTGCCAGCAGTTACTCGGGACAGGGCCATGAAGCTTTCTTT	CASSYSGQGHEAFF
-	TRBV19	TRBJ1-2	TRBD1	TGTGCCAGTAGTGGACAGGGGGCTGGCGTCTTCTATGGCTACACCTTC	CASSGQGAGVFYGYTF
-	TRBV5-6	TRBJ1-5	-	TGTGCCAGCAGCTTCTACACGAATAGCAATCAGCCCCAGCATTTT	CASSFYTNSNQPQHF
-	TRBV27	TRBJ1-3	-	TGTGCCAGCATAGATCGCCTCGCCGGAAACACCATATATTTT	CASIDRLAGNTIYF
-	TRBV6-5	TRBJ2-7	TRBD1	TGTGCCAGCAGCCCACCCCCGGACAGGGCCTACGAGCAGTACTTC	CASSPPPDRAYEQYF
-	TRBV11-3	TRBJ1-1	-	TGTGCCAGCAGCCTCCGGGGGAACACTGAAGCTTTCTTT	CASSLRGNTEAFF
-	TRBV30	TRBJ1-5	-	TGTGCCTGGAGTGGGGTGTGGCAGCCCCAGCATTTT	CAWSGVWQPQHF
-	TRBV5-4	TRBJ2-7	TRBD1	TGTGCCAGCAGCTCGGGACAGGGTCAACACTACGAGCAGTACTTC	CASSSGQGQHYEQYF
-	TRBV27	TRBJ1-3	TRBD1	TGTGCCAGCAGTGCGACAGGGGGCACCATATATTTT	CASSATGGTIYF
-	TRBV5-1	TRBJ1-4	TRBD1	TGCGCCAGCAGCCTGGGGACAGGGGCAAATAATGAAAAACTGTTTTTT	CASSLGTGANNEKLFF
-	TRBV5-1	TRBJ1-1	-	TGCGCCAGCAGCTTGAGAGGACGGAAGACTGAAGCTTTCTTT	CASSLRGRKTEAFF
-	TRBV13	TRBJ1-5	-	TGTGCCAGCAGCTTAGCAGCGGCCAATCAGCCCCAGCATTTT	CASSLAAANQPQHF
few	TRBV9	TRBJ2-3	TRBD2	TGTGCCAGCAGCGTCCCGGGAGGGCCCACAGATACGCAGTATTTT	CASSVPGGPTDTQYF
-	TRBV19	TRBJ1-1	TRBD1	TGTGCCAGTAGTATAACGGGACAGGCTTACACTGAAGCTTTCTTT	CASSITGQAYTEAFF
-	TRBV12-5	TRBJ2-1	-	TGTGCTAGTGGTTTGGTAAACGGAGGTGAGCAGTTCTTC	CASGLVNGGEQFF
-	TRBV27	TRBJ1-5	-	TGTGCCAGTAACAGGGAGGGGAGCAATCAGCCCCAGCATTTT	CASNREGSNQPQHF
-	TRBV5-1	TRBJ2-3	-	TGCGCCAGCAGGGACCAACCCCTGGTCACAGATACGCAGTATTTT	CASRDQPLVTDTQYF
-	TRBV24-1	TRBJ1-6	TRBD1	TGTGCCACCAGTGGCCTCCCGGGACAGGGAAAGGTCTATAATTCACCCCTCCACTTT	CATSGLPGQGKVYNSPLHF
-	TRBV9	TRBJ2-1	-	TGTGCCAGCAGCCTCGACGGAAGGACCTACAATGAGCAGTTCTTC	CASSLDGRTYNEQFF
-	TRBV14	TRBJ2-7	-	TGTGCCAGCAGCCAACGGGGGGCGAAGTCCTACGAGCAGTACTTC	CASSQRGAKSYEQYF
-	TRBV28	TRBJ1-2	TRBD1	TGTGCCAGCATCAGGGGGCGGGGGTACTATGGCTACACCTTC	CASIRGRGYYGYTF
-	TRBV20-1	TRBJ2-7	-	TGCAGTGCTAGTGAGGGATACTCCTACGAGCAGTACTTC	CSASEGYSYEQYF
-	TRBV4-1	TRBJ2-7	-	TGCGCCAGCAGCCAGAATCAGGGGCCTTACGAGCAGTACTTC	CASSQNQGPYEQYF
-	TRBV7-3	TRBJ2-3	-	TGTGCCAGCAGCTTTAGGGGGACAAGCACAGATACGCAGTATTTT	CASSFRGTSTDTQYF
-	TRBV5-1	TRBJ1-1	-	TGCGCCAGCAGCCTATCTCTGGGGGCCTCGAACACTGAAGCTTTCTTT	CASSLSLGASNTEAFF
-	TRBV6-5	TRBJ2-3	-	TGTGCCAGCAGGACTCTAGCGTTTAGCACAGATACGCAGTATTTT	CASRTLAFSTDTQYF
-	TRBV10-3	TRBJ2-3	TRBD2	TGTGCCATCAGAAGGTTAGCGGGGGACACAGATACGCAGTATTTT	CAIRRLAGDTDTQYF
-	TRBV19	TRBJ1-3	-	TGTGCCAGTAGAACCAGACTTTTCGGTGGAAACACCATATATTTT	CASRTRLFGGNTIYF
once	TRBV3-1/TRBV3-2	TRBJ1-2	-	TGTGCCAGCAGCCCAACCCTCCAGGGTGTGTTTGGCTACACCTTC	CASSPTLQGVFGYTF
-	TRBV27	TRBJ1-5	TRBD1	TGTGCCAGCAGGCCGGGGACAGTTAGCAATCAGCCCCAGCATTTT	CASRPGTVSNQPQHF
-	TRBV27	TRBJ1-4	-	TGTGCCAGCCACTCGGGCTTTAAACTGTTTTTT	CASHSGFKLFF
few	TRBV4-1	TRBJ2-7	-	TGCGCCAGCAGCCAAGGACACAACAGGGCTACCTACGAGCAGTACTTC	CASSQGHNRATYEQYF
-	TRBV19	TRBJ1-3	TRBD1	TGTGCCAGTAGTCCCCGTGACAGGGCGATTATAGACACCATATATTTT	CASSPRDRAIIDTIYF
-	TRBV19	TRBJ1-1	-	TGTGCCAGTAGTATTGGGACATCGGGCACTGAAGCTTTCTTT	CASSIGTSGTEAFF
-	TRBV5-4	TRBJ1-4	-	TGTGCCAGCAGCCGGGGACTGCTAGCAACTAATGAAAAACTGTTTTTT	CASSRGLLATNEKLFF
-	TRBV5-1	TRBJ1-1	TRBD1	TGCGCCAGCCGTCAGGGGGGTTTGAACACTGAAGCTTTCTTT	CASRQGGLNTEAFF
-	TRBV20-1	TRBJ2-1	-	TGCAGTGCTAGTCGGCGGGGCACCTACAATGAGCAGTTCTTC	CSASRRGTYNEQFF
-	TRBV7-3	TRBJ1-2	-	TGTGCCAGCAGCTTAGGGGGCTCGGGAGGCTACACCTTC	CASSLGGSGGYTF
-	TRBV19	TRBJ2-5	TRBD2	TGTGCCAGTAGTATGTCCCCCATGGCGGGAGTGAGGGAGACCCAGTACTTC	CASSMSPMAGVRETQYF